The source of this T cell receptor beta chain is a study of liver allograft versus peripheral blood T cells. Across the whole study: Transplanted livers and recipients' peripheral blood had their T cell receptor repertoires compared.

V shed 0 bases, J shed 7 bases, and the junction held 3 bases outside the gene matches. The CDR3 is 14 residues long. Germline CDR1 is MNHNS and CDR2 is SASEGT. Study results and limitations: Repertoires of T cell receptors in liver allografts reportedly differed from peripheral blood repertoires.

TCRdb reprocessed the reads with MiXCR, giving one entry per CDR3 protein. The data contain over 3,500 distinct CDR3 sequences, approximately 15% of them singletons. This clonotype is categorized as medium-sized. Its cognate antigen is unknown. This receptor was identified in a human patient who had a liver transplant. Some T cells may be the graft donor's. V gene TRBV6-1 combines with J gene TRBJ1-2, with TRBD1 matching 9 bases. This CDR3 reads CASSEAYRGPGYTF. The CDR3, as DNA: TGTGCCAGCAGTGAAGCCTACAGGGGGCCTGGCTACACCTTC.